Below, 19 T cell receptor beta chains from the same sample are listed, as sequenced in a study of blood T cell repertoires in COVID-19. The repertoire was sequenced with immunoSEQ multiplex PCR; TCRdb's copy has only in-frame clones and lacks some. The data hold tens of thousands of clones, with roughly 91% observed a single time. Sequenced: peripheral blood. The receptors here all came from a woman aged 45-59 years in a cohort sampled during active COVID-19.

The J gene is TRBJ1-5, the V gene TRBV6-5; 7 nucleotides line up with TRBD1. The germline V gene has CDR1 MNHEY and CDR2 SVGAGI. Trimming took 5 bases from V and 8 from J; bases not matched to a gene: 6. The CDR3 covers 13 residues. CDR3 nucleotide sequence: TGTGCCAGCAGTCCCGACAGGGAGAAGCCCCAGCATTTT. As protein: CASSPDREKPQHF.

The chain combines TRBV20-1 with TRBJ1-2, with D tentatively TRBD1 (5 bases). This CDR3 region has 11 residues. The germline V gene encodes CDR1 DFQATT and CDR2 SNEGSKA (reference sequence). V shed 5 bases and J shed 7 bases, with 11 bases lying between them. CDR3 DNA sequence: TGCAGTGCTCCGGGGGGATTTGGCTACACCTTC. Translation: CSAPGGFGYTF.

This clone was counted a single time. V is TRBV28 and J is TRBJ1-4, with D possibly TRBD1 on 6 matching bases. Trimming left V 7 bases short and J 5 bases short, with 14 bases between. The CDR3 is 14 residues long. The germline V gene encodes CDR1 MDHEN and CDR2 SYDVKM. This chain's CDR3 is CASKGQLVNEKLFF. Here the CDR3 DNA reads TGTGCCAGCAAAGGACAGTTGGTAAATGAAAAACTGTTTTTT.

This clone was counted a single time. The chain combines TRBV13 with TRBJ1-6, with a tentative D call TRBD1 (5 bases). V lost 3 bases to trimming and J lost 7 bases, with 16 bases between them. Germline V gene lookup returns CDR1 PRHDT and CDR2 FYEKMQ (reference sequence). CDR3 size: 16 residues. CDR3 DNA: TGTGCCAGCAGCTTCGAGAAGGGGAAGGGGAATTCACCCCTCCACTTT. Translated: CASSFEKGKGNSPLHF.

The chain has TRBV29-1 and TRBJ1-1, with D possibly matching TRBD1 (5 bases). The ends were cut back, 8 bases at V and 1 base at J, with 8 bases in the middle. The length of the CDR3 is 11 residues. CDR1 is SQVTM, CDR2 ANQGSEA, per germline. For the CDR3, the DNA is TGCAGCCTCAGGGAGAACACTGAAGCTTTCTTT. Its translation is CSLRENTEAFF.

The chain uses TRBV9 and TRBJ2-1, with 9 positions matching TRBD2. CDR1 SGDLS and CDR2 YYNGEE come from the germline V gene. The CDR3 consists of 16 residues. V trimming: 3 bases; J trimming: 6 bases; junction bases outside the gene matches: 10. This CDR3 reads CASSAWGRGGPNEQFF. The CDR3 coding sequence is TGTGCCAGCAGCGCTTGGGGGCGGGGGGGCCCCAATGAGCAGTTCTTC.

The CDR3 DNA follows: TGTGCCATCAGTGAGATTGGGGCCTCAGAGCAGTTCTTC. Its translation: CAISEIGASEQFF. This chain joins TRBV10-3 and TRBJ2-1; D may be TRBD1 (5 bases). The CDR3 is 13 residues long. CDR1 is ENHRY, CDR2 SYGVKD, per germline. Trimming cost V 2 bases and J 10 bases, with 12 bases left between them.

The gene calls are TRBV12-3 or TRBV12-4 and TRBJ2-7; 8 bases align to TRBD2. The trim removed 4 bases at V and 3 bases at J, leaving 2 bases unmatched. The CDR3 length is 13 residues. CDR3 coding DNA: TGTGCCAGCAGTTACAGCGGGAGCTACGAGCAGTACTTC. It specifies CASSYSGSYEQYF.

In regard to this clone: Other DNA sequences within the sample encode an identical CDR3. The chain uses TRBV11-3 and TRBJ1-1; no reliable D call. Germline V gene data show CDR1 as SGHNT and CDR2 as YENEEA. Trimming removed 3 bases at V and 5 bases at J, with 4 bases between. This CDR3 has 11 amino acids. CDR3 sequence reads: CASSFSTEAFF. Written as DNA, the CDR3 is TGTGCCAGCAGCTTTAGTACTGAAGCTTTCTTT.

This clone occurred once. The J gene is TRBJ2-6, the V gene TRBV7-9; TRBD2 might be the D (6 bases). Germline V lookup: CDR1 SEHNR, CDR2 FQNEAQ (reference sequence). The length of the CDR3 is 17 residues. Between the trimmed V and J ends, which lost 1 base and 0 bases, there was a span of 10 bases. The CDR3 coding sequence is TGTGCCAGCAGCTTAGGGGAGGTTCTCTCTGGGGCCAACGTCCTGACTTTC. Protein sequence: CASSLGEVLSGANVLTF. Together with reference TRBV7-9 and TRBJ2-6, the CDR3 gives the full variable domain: DTGVSQNPRHKITKRGQNVTFRCDPISEHNRLYWYRQTLGQGPEFLTYFQNEAQLEKSRLLSDRFSAERPKGSFSTLEIQRTEQGDSAMYLCASSLGEVLSGANVLTFGAGSRLTVL.

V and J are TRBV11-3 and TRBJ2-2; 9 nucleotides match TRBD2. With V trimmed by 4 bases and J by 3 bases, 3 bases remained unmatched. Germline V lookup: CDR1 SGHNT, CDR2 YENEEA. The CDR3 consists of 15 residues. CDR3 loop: CASSSSGTDTGELFF. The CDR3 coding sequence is TGTGCCAGCAGCTCTAGCGGGACTGACACCGGGGAGCTGTTTTTT. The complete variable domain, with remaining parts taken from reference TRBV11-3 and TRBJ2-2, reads EAGVVQSPRYKIIEKKQPVAFWCNPISGHNTLYWYLQNLGQGPELLIRYENEEAVDDSQLPKDRFSAERLKGVDSTLKIQPAELGDSAVYLCASSSSGTDTGELFFGEGSRLTVL.

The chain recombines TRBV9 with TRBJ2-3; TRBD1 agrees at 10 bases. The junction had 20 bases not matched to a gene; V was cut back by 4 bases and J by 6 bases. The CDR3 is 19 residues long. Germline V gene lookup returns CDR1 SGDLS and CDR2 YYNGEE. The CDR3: CASSKGGTGAPWVYDTQYF. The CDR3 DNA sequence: TGTGCCAGCAGCAAGGGAGGGACAGGGGCCCCATGGGTATACGATACGCAGTATTTT.

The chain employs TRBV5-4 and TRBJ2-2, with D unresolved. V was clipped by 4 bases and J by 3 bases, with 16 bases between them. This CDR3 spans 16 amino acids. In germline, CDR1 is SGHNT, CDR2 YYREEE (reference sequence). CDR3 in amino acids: CASSPRGDDYTGELFF. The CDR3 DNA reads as TGTGCCAGCAGCCCCCGCGGTGACGACTACACCGGGGAGCTGTTTTTT. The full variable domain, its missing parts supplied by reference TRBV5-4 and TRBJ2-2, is ETGVTQSPTHLIKTRGQQVTLRCSSQSGHNTVSWYQQALGQGPQFIFQYYREEENGRGNFPPRFSGLQFPNYSSELNVNALELDDSALYLCASSPRGDDYTGELFFGEGSRLTVL.

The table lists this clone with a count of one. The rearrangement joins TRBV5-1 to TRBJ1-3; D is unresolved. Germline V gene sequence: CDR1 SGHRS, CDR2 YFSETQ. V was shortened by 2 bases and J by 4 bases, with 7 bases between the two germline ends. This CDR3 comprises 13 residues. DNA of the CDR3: TGCGCCAGCAGCTTCGGGTCAGGAAACACCATATATTTT. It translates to CASSFGSGNTIYF.

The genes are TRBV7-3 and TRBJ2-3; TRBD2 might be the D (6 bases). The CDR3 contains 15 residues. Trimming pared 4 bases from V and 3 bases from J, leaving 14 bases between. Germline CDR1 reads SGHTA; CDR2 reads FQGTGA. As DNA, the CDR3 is TGTGCCAGCAGCTCCCGAGCGGGTAGTACAGATACGCAGTATTTT. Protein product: CASSSRAGSTDTQYF.

CDR3 DNA sequence: TGTGCCAGCAGGAAGAGGCAAGCCAAAAACATTCAGTACTTC. It codes for CASRKRQAKNIQYF. The chain recombines TRBV28 with TRBJ2-4; D remains unclear. Germline V CDR1 and CDR2: MDHEN, SYDVKM. V was pared by 6 bases and J by 0 bases, with 9 bases between. This CDR3 spans 14 amino acids.

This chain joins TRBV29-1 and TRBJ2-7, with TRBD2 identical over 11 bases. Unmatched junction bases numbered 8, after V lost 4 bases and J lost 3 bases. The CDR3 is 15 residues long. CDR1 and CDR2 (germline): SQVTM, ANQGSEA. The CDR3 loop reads CSVAQGLAGRYEQYF. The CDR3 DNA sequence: TGCAGCGTTGCACAAGGACTAGCGGGCCGCTACGAGCAGTACTTC.

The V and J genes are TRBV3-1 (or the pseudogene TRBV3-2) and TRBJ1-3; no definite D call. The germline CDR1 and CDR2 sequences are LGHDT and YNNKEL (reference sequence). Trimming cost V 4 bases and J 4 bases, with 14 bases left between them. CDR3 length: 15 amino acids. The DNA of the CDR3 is TGTGCCAGCAGCCGTACGAGGGCGTCCGGAAACACCATATATTTT. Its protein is CASSRTRASGNTIYF.

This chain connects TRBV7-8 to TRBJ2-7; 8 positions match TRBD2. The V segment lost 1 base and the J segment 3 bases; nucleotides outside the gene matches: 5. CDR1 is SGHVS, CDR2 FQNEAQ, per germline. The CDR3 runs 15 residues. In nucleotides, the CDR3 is TGTGCCAGCAGCTTAGATAGCGGGGCACGCTACGAGCAGTACTTC. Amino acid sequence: CASSLDSGARYEQYF.